A selection of T cell receptor beta chains follows, all from one sample in a study of shared clonotypes between healthy human individuals. TCRdb's copy holds only in-frame clones and misses some; the assay was immunoSEQ multiplex PCR. The table lists about 2.4 million clones, roughly nine tenths of them singletons, with around 0.15% in the top ten. Source material: naive CD4+ T cells sorted from blood. Every receptor here comes from a man aged 18 to 35 in good health. CDR3s leave out the opening cysteine and the closing phenylalanine or tryptophan. Part of the rows lack a size; the others show once, few, many or a class for expanded clones.

>NA|TRBV2
ASYLANTYNEQF
>NA|TRBV4-1
ASSQKGLENTEAF
>NA|TRBV19
ASTTDGLGNSPLH
>NA|TRBV29-1
SVEVLAGELF
>NA|TRBV6-5
ASSPPGLNTEAF
>NA|TRBV25-1
ASTPDSTDTQY
>NA|TRBV2
ASSEVAGVNQPQH
>NA|TRBV5-1
ASSLDRGGSDTQY
>NA|TRBV7-2
ASSSGYGYT
>once|TRBV5-4
ASSRSGGATDTQY
>NA|TRBV10-2
ASSVEGSPRSYEQY
>NA|TRBV7-2
ASSPTGTSGYEQY
>NA|TRBV2
ASSSVGGQGSYNEQF
>once|TRBV4-3
ASSQGGAHYEQY
>NA|TRBV19
ASKGLAGGEETQY
>once|TRBV5-4
ASSVYGTSGRTGTQY
>NA|TRBV5-1
ASSFPAGWEGEAGANVLT
>NA|TRBV15
ATSRDTENIQY
>NA|TRBV5-8
ASRRPNTGELF
>once|TRBV18
ASSPLPSSRTASTDTQY
>NA|TRBV30
AWSVGGPQLV
>NA|TRBV30
AWSRTANSGANVLT
>NA|TRBV7-2
ASSLDSGAYEQY
>NA|TRBV5-6
ASSLGRGAEQY
>NA|TRBV18
ASSPQGTTNYGYT
>NA|TRBV6-1
ASKWQGRTYNEQF
>NA|TRBV9
ASSVEGRQGCKFDQPQH
>NA|TRBV10-3
AITGTSGSYEQY
>NA|TRBV7-9
ASYRVEGTGELF
>NA|TRBV28
ASTSGGGRDEQF
>NA|TRBV9
ASSLNRGGLTTEAF
>NA|TRBV2
ASSESAGGVREQY
>NA|TRBV19
ASSIDYHTDTQY
>NA|TRBV9
ASSYREASGNTIY
>NA|TRBV5-4
ASSPGLAGGEETQY
>NA|TRBV19
ASSWRAAGGTEAF
>NA|TRBV19
ASSITAMNTEAF
>NA|TRBV18
ASSPSTSGTYEQY
>once|TRBV7-8
ASSLGGLEQF
>NA|TRBV7-2
ASSPVRGGNQPQH
>NA|TRBV6-1
ASARGGNEQF
>NA|TRBV9
ASTRRGETGELF
>NA|TRBV5-1
ASSLGASGGWTGELF
>once|TRBV25-1
ASSPGDRYEQY
>NA|TRBV5-1
ASSSRGTGGYEQY
>NA|TRBV18
ASSPMAGAENEQF